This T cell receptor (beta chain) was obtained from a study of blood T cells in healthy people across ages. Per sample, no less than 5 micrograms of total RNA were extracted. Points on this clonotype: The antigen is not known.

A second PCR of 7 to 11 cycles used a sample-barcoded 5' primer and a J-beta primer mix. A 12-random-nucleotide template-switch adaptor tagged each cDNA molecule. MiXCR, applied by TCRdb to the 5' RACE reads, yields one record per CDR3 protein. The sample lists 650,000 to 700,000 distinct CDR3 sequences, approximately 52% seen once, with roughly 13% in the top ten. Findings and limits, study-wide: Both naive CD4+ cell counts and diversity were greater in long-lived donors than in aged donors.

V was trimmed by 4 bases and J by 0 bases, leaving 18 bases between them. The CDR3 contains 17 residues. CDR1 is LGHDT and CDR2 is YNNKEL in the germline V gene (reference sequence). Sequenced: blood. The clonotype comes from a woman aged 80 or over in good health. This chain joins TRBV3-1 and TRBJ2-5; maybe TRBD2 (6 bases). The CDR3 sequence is CASSPRGSRADQETQYF. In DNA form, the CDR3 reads TGTGCCAGCAGCCCACGGGGGAGCAGGGCTGACCAAGAGACCCAGTACTTC.